This entry lists 5 T cell receptor beta chains sequenced from one sample in a study of T cell responses to AZD1222 COVID-19 vaccine. TCRdb's copy holds only in-frame clones and misses some; the assay was immunoSEQ multiplex PCR. The data show approximately 150,000 clones, under 95% seen once. Sequences were derived from peripheral blood, sampled 28 days after the second AZD1222 dose. These receptors came from an adult who received the AZD1222 COVID-19 vaccine.

The table lists this clone with a few counts. The chain links TRBV5-6 to TRBJ2-7; D is undetermined. CDR3 length: 12 residues. The V gene lost 1 base and the J gene lost 5 bases, with 7 bases spanning the gap. Germline values: CDR1 SGHDT, CDR2 YYEEEE. CDR3 nucleotide sequence: TGTGCCAGCAGCTTGCCCTACGACGAGCAGTACTTC. Amino acids: CASSLPYDEQYF.

The V gene is TRBV30, the J gene TRBJ2-1; the match to TRBD2 covers 12 bases. CDR1 and CDR2 (germline): GTSNPN, SVGIG (reference sequence). The CDR3 runs to 16 residues. Unmatched junction bases numbered 7, after V lost 4 bases and J lost 3 bases. The CDR3 loop reads CAWILTSGSFYNEQFF. The CDR3 nucleotides read TGTGCCTGGATCTTGACTAGCGGGAGTTTCTACAATGAGCAGTTCTTC.

The chain uses TRBV27 and TRBJ1-5; D unresolved. The CDR3 loop spans 14 amino acids. The V end lost 2 bases, the J end lost 7 bases, and 12 bases lay between the germline ends. Germline values: CDR1 MNHEY, CDR2 SMNVEV (reference sequence). CDR3 sequence (DNA): TGTGCCAGCAGTTTAGGTAGGGCTGGGCAGCCCCAGCATTTT. Protein: CASSLGRAGQPQHF.

This clone showed up just once. This chain connects TRBV29-1 to TRBJ1-1; the D is unclear. The germline CDR1 and CDR2 sequences are SQVTM and ANQGSEA. Trimming pared 4 bases from V and 5 bases from J, leaving 11 bases between. This CDR3 is built from 12 residues. The CDR3, as DNA: TGCAGCGTTGGGGTCGGTGAAACTGAAGCTTTCTTT. Encoded protein: CSVGVGETEAFF.

This sequence joins TRBV7-2 and TRBJ1-2, with 8 bases lining up with TRBD1. This CDR3 spans 14 amino acids. Germline CDR1 SGHTA, CDR2 FQGNSA. The V segment lost 4 bases and the J segment 7 bases; nucleotides outside the gene matches: 8. The CDR3 DNA sequence: TGTGCCAGCAGCTATGACAGGGGACGGCCTGGCTACACCTTC. Translated, it gives CASSYDRGRPGYTF.